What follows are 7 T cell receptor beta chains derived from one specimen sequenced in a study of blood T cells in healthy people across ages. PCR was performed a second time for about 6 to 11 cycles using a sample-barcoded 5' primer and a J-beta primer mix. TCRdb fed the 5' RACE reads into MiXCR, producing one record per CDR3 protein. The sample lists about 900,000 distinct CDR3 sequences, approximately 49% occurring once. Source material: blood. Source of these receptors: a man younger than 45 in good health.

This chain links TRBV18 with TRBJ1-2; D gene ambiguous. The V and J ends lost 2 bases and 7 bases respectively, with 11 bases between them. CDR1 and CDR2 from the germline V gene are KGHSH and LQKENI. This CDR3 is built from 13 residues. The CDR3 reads CASSPAGPGGYTF. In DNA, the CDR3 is TGTGCCAGCTCACCAGCCGGGCCAGGTGGCTACACCTTC.

This CDR3 reads CASRPTVQGVTGELFF. The CDR3 region has the DNA TGTGCAAGTCGCCCAACCGTCCAAGGGGTCACCGGGGAGCTGTTTTTT. The rearrangement uses TRBV12-2 and TRBJ2-2; TRBD1, as called in the table, went unchecked against the DNA. TRBV12-2 is designated a pseudogene. The CDR3 length is 16 residues.

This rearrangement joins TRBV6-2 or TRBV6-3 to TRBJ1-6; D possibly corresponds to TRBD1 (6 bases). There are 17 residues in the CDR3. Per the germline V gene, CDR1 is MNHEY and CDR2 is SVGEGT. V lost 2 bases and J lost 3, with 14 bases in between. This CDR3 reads CASSYLGGRLYNSPLHF. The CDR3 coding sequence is TGTGCCAGCAGTTACCTCGGGGGGCGGCTCTATAATTCACCCCTCCACTTT.

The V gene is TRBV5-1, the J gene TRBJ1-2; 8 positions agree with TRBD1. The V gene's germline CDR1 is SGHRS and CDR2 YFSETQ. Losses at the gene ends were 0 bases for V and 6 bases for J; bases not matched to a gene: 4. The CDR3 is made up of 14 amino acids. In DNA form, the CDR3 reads TGCGCCAGCAGCTTGGGGGTGACAGGGGATGGCTACACCTTC. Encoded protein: CASSLGVTGDGYTF.

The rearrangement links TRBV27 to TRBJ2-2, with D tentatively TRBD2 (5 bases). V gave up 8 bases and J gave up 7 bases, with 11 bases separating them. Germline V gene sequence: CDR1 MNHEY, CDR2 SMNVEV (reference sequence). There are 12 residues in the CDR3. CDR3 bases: TGTGCCAGCCGCGGGTTGCGCGGGGAGCTGTTTTTT. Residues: CASRGLRGELFF.

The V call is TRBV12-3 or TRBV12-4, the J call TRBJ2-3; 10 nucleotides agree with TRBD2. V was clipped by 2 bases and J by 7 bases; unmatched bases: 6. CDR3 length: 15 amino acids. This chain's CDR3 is CASSLSGGGGNTQYF. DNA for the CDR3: TGTGCCAGCAGTTTAAGCGGGGGGGGCGGAAATACGCAGTATTTT.

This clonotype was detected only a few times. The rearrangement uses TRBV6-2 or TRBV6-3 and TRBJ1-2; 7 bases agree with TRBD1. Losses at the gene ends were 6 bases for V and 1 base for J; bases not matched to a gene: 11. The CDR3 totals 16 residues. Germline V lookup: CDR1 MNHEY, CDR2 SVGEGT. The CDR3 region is CASSPDRTSFNYGYTF. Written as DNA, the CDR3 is TGTGCCAGCAGCCCGGACAGGACCTCCTTTAACTATGGCTACACCTTC.